Each of the 2 T cell receptor beta chains below was sequenced from the same sample in a study of response to subunit inactivated influenza vaccine (dated by TCRdb to 2016 to 2019). Library construction relied on RT-PCR. These reads were obtained on an Illumina HiSeq 2500. TCRdb itself trimmed the public reads at Q25 with fastp, ran MiXCR and retained productive beta chains. Entries that share a CDR3 protein sequence are merged under the most common genes and DNA. This sample gives hundreds of thousands of distinct CDR3 sequences in total; 14% of them show up just once. The leading ten clones occupy around 7% of the sample. The sequencing here drew on PBMCs from blood, taken 14 days before vaccination. These receptors all stem from a man in his forties or fifties who received an inactivated influenza vaccine. Donor details come from another sample of the same person, matched by shared clones.

On this clonotype itself: A read error may produce the germline difference seen at one junction end. The rearrangement uses TRBV29-1 and TRBJ2-1; 9 nucleotides match TRBD1. Germline CDR1 SQVTM, CDR2 ANQGSEA. This CDR3 is built from 15 residues. Here the CDR3 DNA reads TGCAGCGTTGAAGGGACAGGGGAGAACTACAATGAGCACTTCTTC. It specifies CSVEGTGENYNEHFF.

This clonotype occurred a few times. The gene calls are TRBV10-3 and TRBJ2-7; 9 bases are shared with TRBD1. V trimming: 6 bases; J trimming: 6 bases; junction bases outside the gene matches: 6. The CDR3 sequence is 13 residues long. Germline lookup yields CDR1 ENHRY and CDR2 SYGVKD. The CDR3 is CAIRGTGSIEQYF. CDR3 DNA: TGTGCCATCAGGGGGACAGGGTCGATCGAGCAGTACTTC.